The 17 T cell receptor beta chains given below trace back to one sample, sequenced in a study of T cells after yellow fever vaccination. TCRdb ran MiXCR on the 5' RACE reads and lists one entry per CDR3 protein. The data hold 200,000 to 300,000 distinct CDR3 sequences, with roughly 13% observed a single time. The sample consisted of CD4+ T cells sorted from PBMCs, taken 45 days after the yellow fever booster vaccination. Receptors were obtained from a man aged 30-40 years who received the YFV17D yellow fever vaccine.

The chain recombines TRBV18 with TRBJ1-1; D is ambiguous. V lost 3 bases and J 1 base, leaving 6 bases between the germline ends. The CDR3 covers 13 residues. The V gene's germline CDR1 is KGHSH and CDR2 LQKENI. CDR3 region: CASSPSENTEAFF. In DNA form, the CDR3 reads TGTGCCAGCTCACCCTCGGAGAACACTGAAGCTTTCTTT. Using reference TRBV18 and TRBJ1-1 for the parts outside the CDR3, the full variable domain is NAGVMQNPRHLVRRRGQEARLRCSPMKGHSHVYWYRQLPEEGLKFMVYLQKENIIDESGMPKERFSAEFPKEGPSILRIQQVVRGDSAAYFCASSPSENTEAFFGQGTRLTVV.

The chain carries TRBV18 and TRBJ2-1; no reliable D call. Germline assignment: CDR1 KGHSH and CDR2 LQKENI. This CDR3 comprises 12 residues. V lost 4 bases and J lost 5, with 6 bases in between. The CDR3 sequence: CASSQLNNEQFF. The CDR3 nucleotides read TGTGCCAGCTCACAACTTAACAATGAGCAGTTCTTC.

The rearrangement links TRBV5-1 to TRBJ2-1; D is tentatively TRBD1 or TRBD2 (7 bases each). The CDR3 covers 16 residues. Germline V gene sequence: CDR1 SGHRS, CDR2 YFSETQ. Trimming shortened V by 4 bases and J by 3 bases, and 17 bases separated the two germline ends. CDR3 DNA sequence: TGCGCCAGCAGCGCGCCGCAGGGGGGGATCTACAATGAGCAGTTCTTC. It is translated as CASSAPQGGIYNEQFF.

This clonotype was seen more than once but under ten times. The rearrangement joins TRBV20-1 to TRBJ2-3; D call uncertain. V was shortened by 1 base and J by 2 bases, with 10 bases between the two germline ends. This CDR3 is 14 amino acids long. Germline V gene lookup returns CDR1 DFQATT and CDR2 SNEGSKA (reference sequence). The CDR3 DNA sequence: TGCAGTGCTAGAGGTAGAGGAAACACAGATACGCAGTATTTT. This gives the protein CSARGRGNTDTQYF.

The rearrangement joins TRBV5-1 to TRBJ2-7, with TRBD1 matching over 7 bases. Losses at the gene ends were 5 bases for V and 2 bases for J; bases not matched to a gene: 10. Germline values: CDR1 SGHRS, CDR2 YFSETQ. The length of the CDR3 is 15 residues. The CDR3 reads CASRSGQSQAYEQYF. Here the CDR3 DNA reads TGCGCCAGCAGGTCGGGACAGAGTCAAGCCTACGAGCAGTACTTC.

This sequence joins TRBV20-1 and TRBJ1-1; D gene uncertain. CDR3 length: 14 amino acids. The ends were cut back, 3 bases at V and 1 base at J, with 12 bases in the middle. The V gene's germline CDR1 is DFQATT and CDR2 SNEGSKA (reference sequence). The CDR3 DNA sequence: TGCAGTGCTAGCACAGTCATGGGGAACACTGAAGCTTTCTTT. This sequence encodes CSASTVMGNTEAFF.

The V call is TRBV14, the J call TRBJ2-7; 11 nucleotides agree with TRBD1. With 4 bases clipped from V and 0 bases from J, the junction kept 8 bases outside the gene matches. The CDR3 length is 17 residues. CDR1 SGHDN and CDR2 FVKESK come from the germline V gene. The CDR3 coding sequence is TGTGCCAGCAGCCGGTCTCGGACAGGGGGCCTCTCCTACGAGCAGTACTTC. It specifies CASSRSRTGGLSYEQYF.

A few counts support this clonotype. The genes are TRBV7-2 and TRBJ2-3; 8 nucleotides match TRBD2. Germline V lookup: CDR1 SGHTA, CDR2 FQGNSA. The CDR3 contains 16 residues. With V trimmed by 3 bases and J by 0 bases, 5 bases remained unmatched. CDR3 sequence: CASSFSSGSSTDTQYF. CDR3 sequence (DNA): TGTGCCAGCAGCTTTTCTAGCGGGTCTAGCACAGATACGCAGTATTTT.

This clonotype was detected only a few times. The gene calls are TRBV6-2 or TRBV6-3 and TRBJ2-1; D is unresolved. The germline gives CDR1 MNHEY, CDR2 SVGEGT. The V end was cut by 5 bases, the J end by 2 bases, with 4 bases between. The CDR3 totals 12 residues. CDR3 residues: CASSSAYNEQFF. In nucleotides, the CDR3 is TGTGCCAGCAGTAGCGCCTACAATGAGCAGTTCTTC.

The chain combines TRBV7-9 with TRBJ2-3, with TRBD1 matching over 9 bases. Germline assignment: CDR1 SEHNR and CDR2 FQNEAQ (reference sequence). The ends lost 4 bases at V and 6 bases at J; junction bases unmatched: 5. CDR3 length equals 14 residues. Written as DNA, the CDR3 is TGTGCCAGCAGCTACGGACAGGGGATGGATACGCAGTATTTT. Amino acid sequence: CASSYGQGMDTQYF.

The table lists this clonotype with a few counts. V and J are TRBV7-9 and TRBJ2-1; no firm D call. Germline CDR1 is SEHNR and CDR2 is FQNEAQ (reference sequence). V dropped 0 bases and J dropped 5 bases, with 17 bases sitting between them. The CDR3 is 17 amino acids. The CDR3 protein is CASSLARASGLDNEQFF. Written as DNA, the CDR3 is TGTGCCAGCAGCTTAGCGCGAGCTTCCGGCCTCGACAATGAGCAGTTCTTC.

This chain connects TRBV12-3 or TRBV12-4 to TRBJ2-1; a possible D gene is TRBD2 (5 bases). CDR3 length equals 11 residues. V gave up 7 bases and J gave up 9 bases, with 10 bases separating them. The CDR3: CASTLAGEQFF. CDR3 DNA sequence: TGTGCCAGCACCTTGGCGGGTGAGCAGTTCTTC.

The chain links TRBV7-2 to TRBJ2-1; D perhaps matches TRBD2 (6 bases). Germline CDR1 SGHTA, CDR2 FQGNSA. This CDR3 has 15 amino acids. Trimming pared 3 bases from V and 4 bases from J, leaving 13 bases between. Written as DNA, the CDR3 is TGTGCCAGCAGCTTGCGGGACCCCAGATACAATGAGCAGTTCTTC. It codes for CASSLRDPRYNEQFF.

The chain is built from TRBV3-1 and TRBJ1-1; D is unresolved. CDR3 size: 13 residues. The V gene lost 5 bases and the J gene lost 3 bases, with 10 bases spanning the gap. CDR1 and CDR2 (germline): LGHDT, YNNKEL (reference sequence). CDR3 sequence: CASSVDRDTEAFF. As DNA, the CDR3 is TGTGCCAGCAGCGTCGACCGGGACACTGAAGCTTTCTTT.

This chain connects TRBV6-2 or TRBV6-3 to TRBJ2-5; tentative D call: TRBD1 (6 bases). Trimming took 7 bases from V and 5 from J, leaving 17 bases between them. The germline CDR1 and CDR2 sequences are MNHEY and SVGEGT. This CDR3 spans 14 amino acids. The CDR3 DNA sequence: TGTGCCAGCATTCCCTTACAGGGTCGGGAGACCCAGTACTTC. Translation gives CASIPLQGRETQYF.

V gene TRBV20-1 combines with J gene TRBJ2-1; D remains unclear. Trimming removed 4 bases at V and 14 bases at J, with 12 bases between. The CDR3 totals 10 residues. Germline V gene data show CDR1 as DFQATT and CDR2 as SNEGSKA (reference sequence). The chain's CDR3 is CSAMVGPEFF. CDR3 DNA: TGCAGTGCTATGGTGGGCCCAGAGTTCTTC.

The rearrangement links TRBV3-1 to TRBJ2-7; TRBD2 agrees at 9 bases. Germline lookup yields CDR1 LGHDT and CDR2 YNNKEL (reference sequence). There are 15 residues in the CDR3. Trimming cost V 0 bases and J 7 bases; bases outside gene matches: 7. The CDR3: CASSQDPTSGREQYF. The CDR3 coding sequence is TGTGCCAGCAGCCAAGATCCCACTAGCGGGCGGGAGCAGTACTTC.